This TCR beta chain was sequenced during a study of T cells in Graves' hyperthyroidism and ophthalmopathy. Every diagnosis used clinical symptoms, serum thyroxine and TRAb, thyroid ultrasound and orbital computed tomography. Using 10 ml of fresh peripheral blood, PBMCs were prepared. This clonotype has ten or more counts. Antigen specificity is unknown. Findings and caveats of the study: Researchers found most expanded thyroid clonotypes above 0.001 in blood as well. Ophthalmopathy got predicted by the model a median approximately six months before its onset.

Amplification targeted TCR beta CDR3 regions from RNA transcripts. Using the HTBI primer set, a first-round RT-PCR was run on the TCR CDR3. One entry per CDR3 protein, called by TCRdb with MiXCR from the multiplex PCR reads. The table lists roughly 280,000 distinct CDR3 sequences, 15% to 20% of them singletons. This clonotype originated in a woman aged 60-70 years with Graves' ophthalmopathy. The sample comprised blood.

This chain's CDR3 is CASSSPRTGDEKLFF. In DNA, the CDR3 is TGTGCCAGCAGTTCCCCCCGGACAGGGGATGAAAAACTGTTTTTT. The chain carries TRBV28 and TRBJ1-4; 9 bases line up with TRBD1. Germline trimming cut 4 bases from V and 6 bases from J; bases unmatched to any gene: 6. The germline V gene encodes CDR1 MDHEN and CDR2 SYDVKM. The CDR3 is made up of 15 amino acids.